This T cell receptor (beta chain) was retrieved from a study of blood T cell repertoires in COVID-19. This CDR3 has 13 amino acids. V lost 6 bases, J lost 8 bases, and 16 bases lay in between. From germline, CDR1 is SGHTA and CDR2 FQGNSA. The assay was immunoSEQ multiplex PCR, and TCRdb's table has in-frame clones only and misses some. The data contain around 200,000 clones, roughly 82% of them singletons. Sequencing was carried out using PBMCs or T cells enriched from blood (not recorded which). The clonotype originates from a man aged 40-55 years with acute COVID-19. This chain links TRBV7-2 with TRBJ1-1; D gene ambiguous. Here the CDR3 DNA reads TGTGCCAGCAGTTTCGGCCTTGGGCAGGAAGCTTTCTTT. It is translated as CASSFGLGQEAFF.